Presented here are 10 T cell receptor beta chains from one specimen sequenced in a study of vaccination and CD4 T cells after COVID-19. MiXCR was run by TCRdb on the PCR reads, yielding one entry per CDR3 protein. The table lists under 20,000 distinct CDR3 sequences, under 80% of them singletons. Sequencing was performed on CD4+ T cells from blood, taken before SARS-CoV-2 vaccination. The receptor source for this set is a human donor who had recovered from COVID-19.

V usage is TRBV28 and J usage is TRBJ1-2; no reliable D call. Between the trimmed V and J ends, which lost 4 bases and 0 bases, there was a span of 6 bases. The CDR3 has 13 amino acids. Germline V gene lookup returns CDR1 MDHEN and CDR2 SYDVKM. The CDR3 DNA sequence: TGTGCCAGCAGTTCCGGACCTAACTATGGCTACACCTTC. Translating it yields CASSSGPNYGYTF.

This clonotype was picked up a small number of times. CDR3 sequence (DNA): TGTGCCAGCAGTGGACAGGGCAATTCACCCCTCCACTTT. Residues: CASSGQGNSPLHF. V gene TRBV7-9 combines with J gene TRBJ1-6, with 8 nucleotides matching TRBD1. The length of the CDR3 is 13 residues. Germline CDR1 and CDR2: SEHNR and FQNEAQ (reference sequence). With V trimmed by 6 bases and J by 7 bases, 2 bases remained unmatched.

V gene TRBV30 combines with J gene TRBJ2-5, with a possible D match to TRBD2 (5 bases). The CDR3 spans 15 residues. The V gene's germline CDR1 is GTSNPN and CDR2 SVGIG (reference sequence). V dropped 2 bases and J dropped 2 bases, with 15 bases sitting between them. As DNA, the CDR3 is TGTGCCTGGAGTCCCGCCCTCGGCGGGCAAGAGACCCAGTACTTC. Its protein product is CAWSPALGGQETQYF. The full variable domain, rest sourced from reference TRBV30 and TRBJ2-5, is SQTIHQWPATLVQPVGSPLSLECTVEGTSNPNLYWYRQAAGRGLQLLFYSVGIGQISSEVPQNLSASRPQDRQFILSSKKLLLSDSGFYLCAWSPALGGQETQYFGPGTRLLVL.

Only a few counts were recorded for this clonotype. J is TRBJ1-1 and V is TRBV20-1; D unresolved. V was clipped by 3 bases and J by 1 base, with 12 bases between them. Germline CDR1 is DFQATT and CDR2 is SNEGSKA (reference sequence). CDR3 length equals 14 residues. The chain's CDR3 is CSASFLEQNTEAFF. CDR3 nucleotides: TGCAGTGCTAGTTTCCTGGAACAGAACACTGAAGCTTTCTTT.

The J gene is TRBJ1-1, the V gene TRBV2; D unresolved. The length of the CDR3 is 15 residues. V was trimmed by 7 bases and J by 7 bases, leaving 22 bases between them. CDR1 is SNHLY, CDR2 FYNNEI, per germline. The DNA of the CDR3 is TGTGCCAGCATGGGAGACGCGAGGAATTTGGGTGAAGCTTTCTTT. Translated: CASMGDARNLGEAFF.

In its sample, this clonotype was seen a few times. V usage is TRBV29-1 and J usage is TRBJ2-5; no reliable D call. CDR1 and CDR2 (germline): SQVTM, ANQGSEA. CDR3 length: 11 residues. The V gene lost 6 bases and the J gene lost 2 bases, with 7 bases spanning the gap. CDR3 protein: CSVSGQETQYF. CDR3 DNA sequence: TGCAGCGTAAGTGGGCAAGAGACCCAGTACTTC.

This clonotype appeared a few times. The CDR3, as DNA: TGCGCCAGCAGCTTTCTAAGCGGGGTCACAGATACGCAGTATTTT. This translates into CASSFLSGVTDTQYF. The chain links TRBV5-1 to TRBJ2-3; 7 nucleotides line up with TRBD2. The germline V gene encodes CDR1 SGHRS and CDR2 YFSETQ. The CDR3 length is 15 residues. With 2 bases clipped from V and 2 bases from J, the junction kept 5 bases outside the gene matches.

The chain couples TRBV6-1 to TRBJ2-1; 9 bases are shared with TRBD2. The germline CDR1 and CDR2 sequences are MNHNS and SASEGT. V lost 7 bases to trimming and J lost 0 bases; unmatched junction nucleotides: 4. The CDR3 runs 15 residues. CDR3 loop: CASMYSGSSYNEQFF. CDR3 coding DNA: TGTGCCAGCATGTATAGCGGGAGCTCCTACAATGAGCAGTTCTTC.

This clonotype has a single count. The CDR3 is CASSSTYNSPLHF. The CDR3 coding sequence is TGTGCCAGCAGCTCCACCTATAATTCACCCCTCCACTTT. The chain is built from TRBV7-2 and TRBJ1-6; the D is unclear. CDR1 is SGHTA, CDR2 FQGNSA, per germline. With 4 bases removed from V and 2 bases from J, the gap between germline ends came to 3 bases. The CDR3 runs to 13 residues.

This chain links TRBV30 with TRBJ1-6, with no clear D. The V end was cut by 0 bases, the J end by 11 bases, with 5 bases between. Germline values: CDR1 GTSNPN, CDR2 SVGIG (reference sequence). There are 11 residues in the CDR3. The CDR3 here is CAWSVLTPLHF. CDR3 DNA: TGTGCCTGGAGTGTACTGACACCCCTCCACTTT.